These 16 T cell receptor beta chains came from one sample sequenced in a study of cytomegalovirus exposure and HLA in healthy donors. Measured with immunoSEQ multiplex PCR; TCRdb has only the in-frame clones, and not every one. This table holds 190,000 or so clones, approximately 82% found once. Material for sequencing was PBMCs. These receptors originate from a woman in her 30s in good health and CMV-seropositive.

V gene TRBV5-8 combines with J gene TRBJ2-3; a possible D gene is TRBD2 (6 bases). The V and J ends lost 7 bases and 9 bases respectively, with 15 bases between them. The CDR3 consists of 12 residues. CDR1 and CDR2 from the germline V gene are SGHTS and YDEGEE. CDR3: CASPRRRGTQYF. In DNA form, the CDR3 reads TGTGCCAGCCCCAGAAGGAGGGGCACGCAGTATTTT.

DNA of the CDR3: TGTGCCAGCAGCCTCGCCGGGTATGGACTAGCGGGAGGTTACAATGAGCAGTTCTTC. This encodes CASSLAGYGLAGGYNEQFF. This rearrangement joins TRBV7-8 to TRBJ2-1; 14 nucleotides align to TRBD2. CDR1 SGHVS and CDR2 FQNEAQ come from the germline V gene. J was trimmed by 4 bases and V by 5 bases; bases with no gene match: 13. The CDR3 totals 19 residues.

The chain combines TRBV27 with TRBJ2-3; D possibly corresponds to TRBD2 (5 bases). There are 13 residues in the CDR3. Germline lookup yields CDR1 MNHEY and CDR2 SMNVEV (reference sequence). Trimming shortened V by 6 bases and J by 6 bases, and 13 bases separated the two germline ends. The CDR3 DNA reads as TGTGCCAGCAGCTTGGCTAGGGAGGATACGCAGTATTTT. This codes for CASSLAREDTQYF.

The chain joins TRBV4-1 to TRBJ2-7, with 9 bases that match TRBD2. V trimming: 0 bases; J trimming: 6 bases; junction bases outside the gene matches: 12. Germline values: CDR1 MGHRA, CDR2 YSYEKL. The CDR3 covers 17 residues. The CDR3 region is CASSQDFSGAGGSEQYF. The CDR3 DNA sequence: TGCGCCAGCAGCCAAGATTTCAGCGGAGCGGGAGGAAGCGAGCAGTACTTC.

V gene TRBV30 combines with J gene TRBJ2-7; the D gene is possibly TRBD2 (6 bases). The CDR3 has 15 amino acids. V lost 1 base to trimming and J lost 9 bases, with 22 bases between them. Per the germline V gene, CDR1 is GTSNPN and CDR2 is SVGIG (reference sequence). CDR3 sequence reads: CAWSGASAGLSWQYF. The CDR3 coding sequence is TGTGCCTGGAGTGGGGCCTCGGCGGGGCTTAGTTGGCAGTACTTC.

This chain connects TRBV19 to TRBJ1-2, with 9 bases aligning to TRBD1. CDR1 LNHDA and CDR2 SQIVND come from the germline V gene (reference sequence). The junction had 7 bases not matched to a gene; V was cut back by 4 bases and J by 4 bases. The CDR3 runs 15 residues. The CDR3 DNA sequence: TGTGCCAGTAGTAGAGGGACAGGGCGCGGCTATGGCTACACCTTC. Residues: CASSRGTGRGYGYTF.

This chain links TRBV7-9 with TRBJ2-1; D unresolved. Trimming removed 6 bases from V and 9 bases from J, with 15 bases in between. Germline values: CDR1 SEHNR, CDR2 FQNEAQ (reference sequence). This CDR3 is built from 13 residues. The CDR3 loop is CASSLSSVGEQFF. CDR3 bases: TGTGCCAGCAGTCTCTCTAGTGTAGGTGAGCAGTTCTTC.

The chain has TRBV2 and TRBJ1-2; 7 nucleotides match TRBD1. The CDR3 runs 13 residues. Germline-derived CDR1 and CDR2 are SNHLY and FYNNEI. The V and J ends lost 6 bases and 6 bases, in that order; junction bases with no gene match: 7. CDR3 amino acids: CASSFTGEHGYTF. The CDR3 region has the DNA TGTGCCAGCAGCTTTACAGGGGAGCATGGCTACACCTTC.

This rearrangement joins TRBV29-1 to TRBJ1-2, with D unclear. Trimming took 4 bases from V and 11 from J, leaving 14 bases between them. The germline V gene encodes CDR1 SQVTM and CDR2 ANQGSEA. This CDR3 comprises 11 residues. CDR3 amino acids: CSVVIGGGYTF. In nucleotides, the CDR3 is TGCAGCGTTGTCATCGGCGGCGGTTACACCTTC.

The chain couples TRBV5-1 to TRBJ2-3; 9 bases agree with TRBD1. The CDR3 is 15 residues long. Germline values: CDR1 SGHRS, CDR2 YFSETQ. V was pared by 0 bases and J by 5 bases, with 4 bases of the junction left unmatched. The chain's CDR3 is CASSLGTGVKDTQYF. CDR3 coding DNA: TGCGCCAGCAGCTTGGGGACAGGGGTGAAAGATACGCAGTATTTT. Full variable domain (outside the CDR3, taken from reference TRBV5-1 and TRBJ2-3): KAGVTQTPRYLIKTRGQQVTLSCSPISGHRSVSWYQQTPGQGLQFLFEYFSETQRNKGNFPGRFSGRQFSNSRSEMNVSTLELGDSALYLCASSLGTGVKDTQYFGPGTRLTVL.

This chain uses TRBV10-3 with TRBJ1-1; a possible D gene is TRBD1 (6 bases). The V end lost 7 bases, the J end lost 0 bases, and 18 bases lay between the germline ends. Per germline, CDR1 ENHRY and CDR2 SYGVKD. This CDR3 comprises 16 residues. DNA of the CDR3: TGTGCCATCACCAAGGGCCAGGGGCGCATGAACACTGAAGCTTTCTTT. This gives the protein CAITKGQGRMNTEAFF.

This rearrangement joins TRBV5-1 to TRBJ1-2, with TRBD1 identical over 7 bases. In germline, CDR1 is SGHRS, CDR2 YFSETQ. This CDR3 comprises 16 residues. J lost 5 bases, V lost 4 bases, and 14 bases had no gene match. Here the CDR3 DNA reads TGCGCCAGCAGCGAGACGGGACAGCAGGGCGTTTATGGCTACACCTTC. Its translation: CASSETGQQGVYGYTF.

CDR3 nucleotides: TGTGCCAGCAGTTCCCAGGGTCCTAGCGGGAGGACGGTCGAGCAGTACTTC. This sequence encodes CASSSQGPSGRTVEQYF. This chain joins TRBV28 and TRBJ2-7; 11 bases agree with TRBD2. This CDR3 is 17 amino acids long. Germline CDR1 reads MDHEN; CDR2 reads SYDVKM. V dropped 4 bases and J dropped 6; count of bases not matched to a gene: 14.

The chain carries TRBV4-1 and TRBJ2-1, with a tentative D call TRBD2 (6 bases). The germline V gene has CDR1 MGHRA and CDR2 YSYEKL. The germline V and J ends were trimmed by 0 bases and 7 bases, with 16 bases remaining between them. The CDR3 is 16 residues long. As DNA, the CDR3 is TGCGCCAGCAGCCAAGATTGGAGGAGGGGCCTTAATGAGCAGTTCTTC. Its protein product is CASSQDWRRGLNEQFF.

This chain links TRBV4-2 with TRBJ2-2; TRBD2 matches 7 bases. Losses at the gene ends were 1 base for V and 1 base for J; bases not matched to a gene: 0. Germline V gene lookup returns CDR1 LGHNA and CDR2 YNFKEQ. The CDR3 totals 15 residues. The CDR3 bases are TGTGCCAGCAGCCAAGCGGGAGGGAACACCGGGGAGCTGTTTTTT. This gives the protein CASSQAGGNTGELFF.

This clone was seen a few times. The chain links TRBV7-9 to TRBJ1-3; D ambiguous. The CDR3 contains 14 residues. Germline assignment: CDR1 SEHNR and CDR2 FQNEAQ (reference sequence). Trimming took off 5 bases at V and 2 bases at J, with 10 bases between the two ends. For the CDR3, the DNA is TGTGCCAGCAGCCCCGGAGCTACTGGAAACACCATATATTTT. It yields the protein CASSPGATGNTIYF.